This is a list of T cell receptor beta chains from one sample in a study of T cell repertoires in cytomegalovirus infection. TCRdb reprocessed the reads with MiXCR, giving one entry per CDR3 protein. The table lists 450,000 to 650,000 distinct CDR3 sequences, almost 40% of them singletons. Antigens of these TCRs are unknown. The sequencing used cultured PBMCs, collected from culture after CMV antigen stimulation. These receptors originate from a human donor in good health (CMV status not recorded). Some clones in this sample may be carry-over from other donors' samples. Each CDR3 is given with its conserved first and last residue. D genes are given only for firm matches. Clone size is stated in some rows and not others, as once, few, many or a class when expanded.

j_call	clone_size	d_call	v_call	cdr3_nt	cdr3_aa
TRBJ2-2	few	.	TRBV12-5	TGTGCTAGTGGTTTCGGGGAAACCGGGGAGCTGTTTTTT	CASGFGETGELFF
TRBJ1-6	.	.	TRBV14	TGTGCCAGCAGCCAAGGTCTGGCAGGGAATTCACCCCTCCACTTT	CASSQGLAGNSPLHF
TRBJ2-5	.	.	TRBV14	TGTGCCAGCAGCCTCCGCCGACAGGCCCAAGAGACCCAGTACTTC	CASSLRRQAQETQYF
TRBJ1-4	.	.	TRBV4-1	TGTGCCAGCAGCCAAGCGGGGGGGATGGATGAAAAACTGTTTTTT	CASSQAGGMDEKLFF
TRBJ2-7	.	TRBD1	TRBV7-2	TGTGCCAGCAGACTCCAACCTATCGGGACAGGGTACGACTACGAGCAGTACTTC	CASRLQPIGTGYDYEQYF
TRBJ1-1	.	.	TRBV7-6	TGTGCCAGCAGCTTAGGTCAGGTCACTGAAGCTTTCTTT	CASSLGQVTEAFF
TRBJ2-1	few	TRBD2	TRBV4-3	TGCGCCAGCAGCCTAGGGACTAGCGGAGATTACAATGAGCAGTTCTTC	CASSLGTSGDYNEQFF
TRBJ2-1	few	.	TRBV6-6	TGTGCCAGCAGTTACGGTTCAGGGACTCAGAGGAACAATGAGCAGTTCTTC	CASSYGSGTQRNNEQFF
TRBJ2-3	few	TRBD2	TRBV7-2	TGTGCCAGCAGCTTAGGGGTAGCGGGGTCCGGGGCAGATACGCAGTATTTT	CASSLGVAGSGADTQYF
TRBJ2-4	.	.	TRBV12-3/TRBV12-4	TGTGCCAGCAGTTTCGGCAGGGTTGACATTCAGTACTTC	CASSFGRVDIQYF
TRBJ1-4	few	TRBD1	TRBV7-6	TGTGCCAGCAGCTTAAGGGGGACAGGGAGAGGTGAAAAACTGTTTTTT	CASSLRGTGRGEKLFF
TRBJ2-6	few	.	TRBV28	TGTGCCAGCAGTTTCCTAAGACTCCGGACCTCTGGGGCCAACGTCCTGACTTTC	CASSFLRLRTSGANVLTF
TRBJ1-1	.	.	TRBV7-8	TGTGCCAGCAGCCTGCTTGGGAAGCACATGAACACTGAAGCTTTCTTT	CASSLLGKHMNTEAFF
TRBJ1-6	.	.	TRBV6-8	TGTGCCAGCAGTTATTCGGCCTTCTCCCCACCCCTCCACTTT	CASSYSAFSPPLHF
TRBJ2-7	.	TRBD2	TRBV9	TGTGCCAGCAGCGTAGGTGGTAGCGGGAGTGCCTACGAGCAGTACTTC	CASSVGGSGSAYEQYF
TRBJ2-7	few	TRBD2	TRBV11-2	TGTGCCAGCGGACTTCTAGCGGGAGGCCACTACGAGCAGTACTTC	CASGLLAGGHYEQYF
TRBJ1-6	few	.	TRBV7-2	TGTGCCAGCAGCTTACCGGGGGCAGGGCTTTCACCCCTCCACTTT	CASSLPGAGLSPLHF
TRBJ2-3	many	TRBD1	TRBV4-1	TGCGCCAGCAGCCCGAGAACAGGGGGGTTCTCAGCAGATACGCAGTATTTT	CASSPRTGGFSADTQYF
TRBJ2-3	.	.	TRBV20-1	TGCAGTGCCCAGACGGGGAGTGGTGGTACGCAGTATTTT	CSAQTGSGGTQYF
TRBJ1-1	.	.	TRBV11-2	TGTGCCAGCAGCCCATCACAGGGCATGAACACTGAAGCTTTCTTT	CASSPSQGMNTEAFF
TRBJ1-5	.	.	TRBV5-1	TGCGCCAGCAGGTCAGACGGAAATAGCAATCAGCCCCAGCATTTT	CASRSDGNSNQPQHF
TRBJ2-3	.	TRBD2	TRBV19	TGTGCCAGTAGTGTAGCGGGAAGGGACTCAGATACGCAGTATTTT	CASSVAGRDSDTQYF
TRBJ2-7	.	TRBD2	TRBV20-1	TGCAGTGCTATGAAGGGCGCGGGAGAACTTGACGAGCAGTACTTC	CSAMKGAGELDEQYF
TRBJ1-2	.	TRBD1	TRBV5-1	TGCGCCAGCAGCAAGGACAGGGGGTATGTCTACACCTTC	CASSKDRGYVYTF
TRBJ1-3	.	.	TRBV6-5	TGTGCCAGCAGTTACTATGGGACGGGAAACACCATATATTTT	CASSYYGTGNTIYF
TRBJ2-1	many	TRBD2	TRBV7-8	TGTGCCAGCAGCTTAGTTAGCGGGGGGGCCTACAATGAGCAGTTCTTC	CASSLVSGGAYNEQFF
TRBJ2-5	few	.	TRBV7-6	TGTGCCAGCAGCTTATGGAGACAAGAGACCCAGTACTTC	CASSLWRQETQYF
TRBJ2-7	few	.	TRBV12-3/TRBV12-4	TGTGCCAGCAGCCCTGGGAAGAAATACGAGCAGTACTTC	CASSPGKKYEQYF
TRBJ1-3	.	.	TRBV11-2	TGTGCCAGCAGCGAATGGGCAGGGACTGGAAACACCATATATTTT	CASSEWAGTGNTIYF
TRBJ1-3	.	.	TRBV6-5	TGTGCCAGCAGTTACGGGGGTCAATCTGGAAACACCATATATTTT	CASSYGGQSGNTIYF
TRBJ1-2	.	.	TRBV5-5	TGTGCCAGCAGCTTCATCGGGACCCCGGGAGGGGGCTACACCTTC	CASSFIGTPGGGYTF
TRBJ1-2	.	.	TRBV5-1	TGCGCCAGCAGCTTGCGGGGGCCCGCCGCGGACTATGGCTACACCTTC	CASSLRGPAADYGYTF
TRBJ1-1	.	.	TRBV6-1	TGTGCCAGCAGTAGGGACGGGAATGAAGCTTTCTTT	CASSRDGNEAFF
TRBJ1-3	few	.	TRBV12-3/TRBV12-4	TGTGCCAGCAGCCCCCGAGAGGGGTCTGGAAACACCATATATTTT	CASSPREGSGNTIYF
TRBJ2-3	.	.	TRBV27	TGTGCCAGCAGTTTATTCCGCGGAGAAAGCACAGATACGCAGTATTTT	CASSLFRGESTDTQYF